Following are 18 T cell receptor beta chains from one sample sequenced in a study of control samples from healthy donors and cancer patients. Assay: immunoSEQ multiplex PCR; the TCRdb copy retains only in-frame clones and omits some. Altogether about 86,000 clones are present, 90% to 95% being singletons, with the ten largest covering roughly 1.5%. The material sequenced was blood. These receptor sequences come from a woman aged 30 to 39 in good health.

The chain is built from TRBV27 and TRBJ1-1, with 7 bases that match TRBD1. CDR3 length: 16 residues. Germline CDR1 and CDR2: MNHEY and SMNVEV (reference sequence). V was pared by 2 bases and J by 1 base, with 7 bases of the junction left unmatched. In nucleotides, the CDR3 is TGTGCCAGCAGTTTAGGGGACAGAGGATGGAACACTGAAGCTTTCTTT. Protein: CASSLGDRGWNTEAFF.

The rearrangement uses TRBV12-3 or TRBV12-4 and TRBJ1-1, with 8 bases that match TRBD1. This CDR3 has 13 residues. V lost 5 bases and J lost 8; bases outside the gene matches: 7. The chain's CDR3 is CASSRQGLGEAFF. The CDR3 coding sequence is TGTGCCAGCAGTCGACAGGGGTTAGGGGAAGCTTTCTTT.

V usage is TRBV5-4 and J usage is TRBJ2-1, with 10 positions matching TRBD2. The CDR3 contains 15 residues. Trimming cost V 1 base and J 5 bases; bases outside gene matches: 3. Germline V gene sequence: CDR1 SGHNT, CDR2 YYREEE (reference sequence). This CDR3 is CASSLFLAGDNEQFF. The CDR3 DNA is TGTGCCAGCAGCTTGTTTCTAGCGGGAGACAATGAGCAGTTCTTC.

V and J are TRBV29-1 and TRBJ2-3; no definite D call. This CDR3 contains 12 residues. Germline lookup yields CDR1 SQVTM and CDR2 ANQGSEA. Between the trimmed V and J ends, which lost 4 bases and 2 bases, there was a span of 7 bases. In nucleotides, the CDR3 is TGCAGCGTTGGGCCGAACACAGATACGCAGTATTTT. Translation: CSVGPNTDTQYF.

The rearrangement uses TRBV9 and TRBJ2-2, with 8 positions matching TRBD2. CDR1 is SGDLS and CDR2 is YYNGEE in the germline V gene. The CDR3 length is 14 residues. V trimming: 4 bases; J trimming: 5 bases; junction bases outside the gene matches: 4. DNA of the CDR3: TGTGCCAGCAGCACCGGACTAGCAACCGGGGAGCTGTTTTTT. It encodes CASSTGLATGELFF.

The chain is built from TRBV27 and TRBJ1-2; D call uncertain. The germline V gene has CDR1 MNHEY and CDR2 SMNVEV (reference sequence). CDR3 length: 13 amino acids. Between the trimmed V and J ends, which lost 6 bases and 5 bases, there was a span of 13 bases. CDR3 nucleotides: TGTGCCAGCAGCCCGACAATTCATTATGGCTACACCTTC. Translation: CASSPTIHYGYTF.

This rearrangement joins TRBV29-1 to TRBJ2-3; the match to TRBD2 covers 10 bases. The CDR3 consists of 14 residues. Germline values: CDR1 SQVTM, CDR2 ANQGSEA. J gave up 4 bases and V 4 bases, and 5 bases lay outside the gene matches. The CDR3 here is CSVGSGGASDTQYF. For the CDR3, the DNA is TGCAGCGTTGGGAGCGGGGGGGCATCAGATACGCAGTATTTT.

The CDR3 nucleotides are TGTGCCAGTTCAACCCGGGAGATATACTATCAGCCCCAGCATTTT. It yields the protein CASSTREIYYQPQHF. The chain uses TRBV19 and TRBJ1-5; D gene unclear. This CDR3 has 15 amino acids. Germline assignment: CDR1 LNHDA and CDR2 SQIVND (reference sequence). V was clipped by 8 bases and J by 5 bases, with 19 bases between them.

The rearrangement uses TRBV3-1 (or the pseudogene TRBV3-2) and TRBJ1-5; possibly TRBD1 for D (6 bases). Germline loops: CDR1 LGHDT, CDR2 YNNKEL (reference sequence). Trimming took off 0 bases at V and 0 bases at J, with 9 bases between the two ends. The CDR3 sequence is 16 residues long. Here the CDR3 reads CASSQDRGDSNQPQHF. CDR3 nucleotides: TGTGCCAGCAGCCAAGATAGGGGGGATAGCAATCAGCCCCAGCATTTT.

The V gene is TRBV4-1, the J gene TRBJ1-6, with a possible D match to TRBD1 (5 bases). V lost 0 bases, J lost 0 bases, and 15 bases lay in between. The germline V gene has CDR1 MGHRA and CDR2 YSYEKL. The CDR3 is 19 residues long. CDR3 in DNA: TGCGCCAGCAGCCAAGATGGGGCGGGGCTGAGCTCCTATAATTCACCCCTCCACTTT. Protein product: CASSQDGAGLSSYNSPLHF.

This chain connects TRBV9 to TRBJ1-4; D possibly corresponds to TRBD1 (6 bases). CDR1 SGDLS and CDR2 YYNGEE come from the germline V gene. Trimming removed 0 bases from V and 2 bases from J, with 14 bases in between. This CDR3 spans 17 amino acids. CDR3 amino acids: CASSVDLRGATNEKLFF. CDR3 DNA sequence: TGTGCCAGCAGCGTAGATTTGAGGGGGGCGACTAATGAAAAACTGTTTTTT. The whole variable domain, filled in from reference TRBV9 and TRBJ1-4, reads DSGVTQTPKHLITATGQRVTLRCSPRSGDLSVYWYQQSLDQGLQFLIQYYNGEERAKGNILERFSAQQFPDLHSELNLSSLELGDSALYFCASSVDLRGATNEKLFFGSGTQLSVL.

The table lists this clone with a few counts. This rearrangement joins TRBV2 to TRBJ1-1; 10 nucleotides agree with TRBD1. The V gene end was trimmed by 6 bases and the J gene end by 0 bases; junction bases not matched to a gene: 7. This CDR3 contains 16 residues. The germline gives CDR1 SNHLY, CDR2 FYNNEI. The CDR3 protein is CASSGGQGRMNTEAFF. CDR3 in DNA: TGTGCCAGCAGCGGGGGACAGGGGAGGATGAACACTGAAGCTTTCTTT.

The gene calls are TRBV6-6 and TRBJ2-3; D perhaps matches TRBD1 (5 bases). Looked up from germline, CDR1 is MNHNY and CDR2 is SVGAGI (reference sequence). Trimming took 8 bases from V and 4 from J, leaving 22 bases between them. The CDR3 is 16 residues long. The CDR3 coding sequence is TGTGCCAGCCGTCGATTGACAGCTACCCCCGCAGATACGCAGTATTTT. This encodes CASRRLTATPADTQYF.

The rearrangement links TRBV27 to TRBJ2-6, with 9 bases lining up with TRBD1. This CDR3 region has 20 residues. The germline V gene has CDR1 MNHEY and CDR2 SMNVEV (reference sequence). V shed 5 bases, J shed 4 bases, and the junction held 18 bases outside the gene matches. The DNA of the CDR3 is TGTGCCAGCAGTCCCTCCGGGACAGGGCAATTATTCCCCGGGGCCAACGTCCTGACTTTC. It codes for CASSPSGTGQLFPGANVLTF.

V usage is TRBV27 and J usage is TRBJ2-7; 8 bases align to TRBD2. CDR3 length: 14 residues. V trimming: 2 bases; J trimming: 4 bases; junction bases outside the gene matches: 4. Germline CDR1 MNHEY, CDR2 SMNVEV (reference sequence). The CDR3 DNA reads as TGTGCCAGCAGTTTAAGCGGGAGTCAGTACGAGCAGTACTTC. Its translation: CASSLSGSQYEQYF.

This clone was observed a few times. The V call is TRBV19, the J call TRBJ1-1; TRBD1 agrees at 7 bases. The germline CDR1 and CDR2 sequences are LNHDA and SQIVND (reference sequence). J was trimmed by 3 bases and V by 4 bases; bases with no gene match: 2. This CDR3 comprises 13 residues. The CDR3: CASSKGADTEAFF. CDR3 coding DNA: TGTGCCAGTAGTAAGGGGGCAGACACTGAAGCTTTCTTT. Based on the CDR3 plus reference TRBV19 and TRBJ1-1, the full variable domain is DGGITQSPKYLFRKEGQNVTLSCEQNLNHDAMYWYRQDPGQGLRLIYYSQIVNDFQKGDIAEGYSVSREKKESFPLTVTSAQKNPTAFYLCASSKGADTEAFFGQGTRLTVV.

The chain joins TRBV5-1 to TRBJ2-5; 9 bases line up with TRBD1. This CDR3 comprises 16 residues. The trim removed 4 bases at V and 1 base at J, leaving 8 bases unmatched. Germline lookup yields CDR1 SGHRS and CDR2 YFSETQ. CDR3 nucleotides: TGCGCCAGCAGCAACGGACAGGGGACTTCCCAAGAGACCCAGTACTTC. It translates to CASSNGQGTSQETQYF.

The rearrangement joins TRBV5-1 to TRBJ2-1; 11 nucleotides align to TRBD2. V trimming: 6 bases; J trimming: 7 bases; junction bases outside the gene matches: 6. CDR1 and CDR2 from the germline V gene are SGHRS and YFSETQ. The CDR3 runs 14 residues. This CDR3 reads CASKTLAGVNEQFF. The DNA of the CDR3 is TGCGCCAGCAAAACACTAGCGGGGGTAAATGAGCAGTTCTTC. Filled out from reference TRBV5-1 and TRBJ2-1, the complete variable domain reads KAGVTQTPRYLIKTRGQQVTLSCSPISGHRSVSWYQQTPGQGLQFLFEYFSETQRNKGNFPGRFSGRQFSNSRSEMNVSTLELGDSALYLCASKTLAGVNEQFFGPGTRLTVL.